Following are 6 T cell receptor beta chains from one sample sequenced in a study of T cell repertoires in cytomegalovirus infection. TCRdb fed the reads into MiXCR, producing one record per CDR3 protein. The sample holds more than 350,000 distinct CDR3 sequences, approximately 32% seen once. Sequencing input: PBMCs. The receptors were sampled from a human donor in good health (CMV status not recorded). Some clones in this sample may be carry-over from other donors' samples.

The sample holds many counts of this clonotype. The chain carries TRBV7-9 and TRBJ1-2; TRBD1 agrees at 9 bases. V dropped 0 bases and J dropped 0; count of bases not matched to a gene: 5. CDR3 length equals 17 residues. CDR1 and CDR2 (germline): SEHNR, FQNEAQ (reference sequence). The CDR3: CASSLAGDRATNYGYTF. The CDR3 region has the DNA TGTGCCAGCAGCTTAGCTGGGGACAGGGCCACTAACTATGGCTACACCTTC.

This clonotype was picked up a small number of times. CDR3 nucleotide sequence: TGTGCCAGCAGTGGGCCCGGGGGGAGTGGCACTGAAGCTTTCTTT. Amino acids: CASSGPGGSGTEAFF. This chain uses TRBV2 with TRBJ1-1; D possibly corresponds to TRBD1 (5 bases). Germline V gene lookup returns CDR1 SNHLY and CDR2 FYNNEI. The ends were cut back, 4 bases at V and 4 bases at J, with 16 bases in the middle. There are 15 residues in the CDR3.

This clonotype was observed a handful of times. The CDR3 is CATSRGTAKETQYF. The CDR3 nucleotides read TGTGCCACCAGCAGAGGGACGGCTAAAGAGACCCAGTACTTC. The J gene is TRBJ2-5, the V gene TRBV15; no clear D gene. Germline V gene lookup returns CDR1 LNHNV and CDR2 YYDKDF (reference sequence). The CDR3 contains 14 residues. Trimming pared 1 base from V and 3 bases from J, leaving 9 bases between.

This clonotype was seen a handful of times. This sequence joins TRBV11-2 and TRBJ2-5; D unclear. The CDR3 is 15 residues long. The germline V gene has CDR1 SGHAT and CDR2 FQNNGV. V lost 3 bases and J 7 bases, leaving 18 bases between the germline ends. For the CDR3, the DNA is TGTGCCAGCAGCTTCTATGTCTCGCTGCTACCGACCCAGTACTTC. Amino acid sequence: CASSFYVSLLPTQYF.

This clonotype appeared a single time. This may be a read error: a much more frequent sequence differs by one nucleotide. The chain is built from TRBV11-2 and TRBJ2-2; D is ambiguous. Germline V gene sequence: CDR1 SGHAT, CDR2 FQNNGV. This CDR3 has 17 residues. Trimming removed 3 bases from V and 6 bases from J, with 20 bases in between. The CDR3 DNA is TGTGCCAGCAGCTTTATAACCCGCCATCGCAATGCCGGGGAGCTGTTTTTT. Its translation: CASSFITRHRNAGELFF.

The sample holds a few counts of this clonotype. The CDR3 region is CASRAFRGNTEAFF. The CDR3 bases are TGTGCCAGCAGAGCCTTTCGGGGGAACACTGAAGCTTTCTTT. V is TRBV12-3 or TRBV12-4 and J is TRBJ1-1; no reliable D call. CDR3 size: 14 residues. Trimming pared 6 bases from V and 1 base from J, leaving 12 bases between.